One sample yielded the 10 T cell receptor beta chains listed below, sequenced in a study of CD8 T cells in ankylosing spondylitis. Broader study findings: Several highly homologous variants made up a TCR beta motif, and this motif appeared characteristic of ankylosing spondylitis blood.

These receptors have no identified antigens. In TCRdb, the 5' RACE reads were re-called with MiXCR into one record per CDR3 protein. The table shows around 480,000 distinct CDR3 sequences, with approximately 17% occurring only once. Sequencing was done on a sample of blood, either unsorted or a sorted T cell fraction (not recorded which). The receptors derive from a male donor with ankylosing spondylitis.

V usage is TRBV7-9 and J usage is TRBJ2-7; D perhaps matches TRBD1 (6 bases). The length of the CDR3 is 12 residues. Germline CDR1 SEHNR, CDR2 FQNEAQ (reference sequence). Trimming cost V 5 bases and J 7 bases, with 12 bases left between them. CDR3 in amino acids: CASSQGFREQYF. The CDR3 bases are TGTGCCAGCAGCCAGGGGTTTAGGGAGCAGTACTTC.

This clonotype was counted a few times. The chain is built from TRBV7-9 and TRBJ2-3; 11 bases agree with TRBD2. In germline, CDR1 is SEHNR, CDR2 FQNEAQ (reference sequence). The CDR3 extends over 16 amino acids. V lost 5 bases and J lost 3; bases outside the gene matches: 7. CDR3 protein: CASSLTTSGGTDTQYF. For the CDR3, the DNA is TGTGCCAGCAGCCTTACCACTAGCGGGGGAACAGATACGCAGTATTTT.

The J gene is TRBJ2-1, the V gene TRBV5-1; 9 nucleotides line up with TRBD2. The CDR3 sequence is 16 residues long. Losses at the gene ends were 2 bases for V and 9 bases for J; bases not matched to a gene: 12. Germline CDR1 SGHRS, CDR2 YFSETQ. CDR3 nucleotides: TGCGCCAGCAGCTTAGAGCCGCTAGCGGGGCTCGGTGAGCAGTTCTTC. Translation gives CASSLEPLAGLGEQFF.

V usage is TRBV6-5 and J usage is TRBJ1-1, with 7 bases lining up with TRBD1. The CDR3 covers 16 residues. Germline V gives CDR1 MNHEY, CDR2 SVGAGI. V shed 0 bases and J 1 base; nucleotides not matched to a gene: 5. The CDR3 loop reads CASSYSEGARNTEAFF. CDR3 DNA: TGTGCCAGCAGTTACTCAGAGGGGGCTAGGAACACTGAAGCTTTCTTT.

The CDR3 DNA is TGCGCCAGCAGTCCTTTGCCTACGGACACTTATAGCGCCTACGAGCAGTACTTC. Translating it yields CASSPLPTDTYSAYEQYF. The chain uses TRBV5-1 and TRBJ2-7; D possibly uses TRBD1 or TRBD2 (5 bases each). The CDR3 spans 18 residues. V was pared by 5 bases and J by 2 bases, with 26 bases between. CDR1 is SGHRS, CDR2 YFSETQ, per germline.

This clonotype was detected many times. The V gene is TRBV20-1, the J gene TRBJ2-7; TRBD1 matches at 9 bases. CDR1 is DFQATT, CDR2 SNEGSKA, per germline (reference sequence). Unmatched junction bases numbered 7, after V lost 5 bases and J lost 2 bases. CDR3 length: 14 amino acids. The CDR3 sequence: CSALRQGVPYEQYF. The DNA of the CDR3 is TGCAGTGCTCTTCGACAGGGGGTCCCCTACGAGCAGTACTTC.

The CDR3 DNA is TGTGCCAGCAGTTCCCATCAAGACGACAGGGCCTTTACGCAGTATTTT. This sequence encodes CASSSHQDDRAFTQYF. V and J are TRBV27 and TRBJ2-3; 7 nucleotides line up with TRBD1. Germline CDR1 reads MNHEY; CDR2 reads SMNVEV (reference sequence). J gave up 8 bases and V 4 bases, and 15 bases lay outside the gene matches. The CDR3 runs to 16 residues.

This clonotype was observed a handful of times. This chain joins TRBV7-9 and TRBJ1-3; the D gene is possibly TRBD1 (5 bases). Per germline, CDR1 SEHNR and CDR2 FQNEAQ (reference sequence). V was cut by 1 base and J by 11 bases, with 12 bases left in between. CDR3 length: 13 amino acids. CDR3 DNA: TGTGCCAGCAGCTTAGTGGCCGAAGGGGCCATATATTTT. Its translation: CASSLVAEGAIYF.

There are a few counts of this clonotype. This chain links TRBV28 with TRBJ2-3; TRBD2 matches at 13 bases. Germline-derived CDR1 and CDR2 are MDHEN and SYDVKM. There are 15 residues in the CDR3. The ends lost 5 bases at V and 5 bases at J; junction bases unmatched: 4. The CDR3 DNA is TGTGCCAGCAGTCGGACTAGCGGGAGCTTAGATACGCAGTATTTT. It is translated as CASSRTSGSLDTQYF.

This clonotype came up many times. This rearrangement joins TRBV9 to TRBJ1-2, with D perhaps matching TRBD1 (6 bases). V was clipped by 0 bases and J by 2 bases, with 8 bases between them. CDR1 and CDR2 (germline): SGDLS, YYNGEE. There are 14 residues in the CDR3. This chain's CDR3 is CASSVATGNYGYTF. CDR3 bases: TGTGCCAGCAGCGTAGCTACAGGGAACTATGGCTACACCTTC.